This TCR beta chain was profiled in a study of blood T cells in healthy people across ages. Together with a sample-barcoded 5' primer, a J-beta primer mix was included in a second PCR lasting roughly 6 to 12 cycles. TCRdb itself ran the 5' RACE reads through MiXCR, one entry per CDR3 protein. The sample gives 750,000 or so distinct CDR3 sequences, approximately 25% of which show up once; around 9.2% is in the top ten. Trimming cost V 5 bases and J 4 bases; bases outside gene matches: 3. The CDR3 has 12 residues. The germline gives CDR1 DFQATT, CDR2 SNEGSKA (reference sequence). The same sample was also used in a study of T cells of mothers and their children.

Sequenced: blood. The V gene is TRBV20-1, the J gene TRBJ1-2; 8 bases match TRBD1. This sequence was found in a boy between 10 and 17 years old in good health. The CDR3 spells CSAPTGGYGYTF. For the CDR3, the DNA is TGCAGTGCTCCCACAGGGGGCTATGGCTACACCTTC.